The clone carrying this TCR beta chain appeared many times. The ends were cut back, 4 bases at V and 10 bases at J, with 12 bases in the middle. The germline CDR1 and CDR2 sequences are SGHNT and YYREEE (reference sequence). CDR3 length: 12 amino acids. Researchers amplified the TCR beta CDR3 regions from RNA transcripts. The study used the HTBI primer set for a first-round RT-PCR of the TCR CDR3. MiXCR, run by TCRdb on the multiplex PCR reads, gives a single entry per CDR3 protein. Among some 180,000 distinct CDR3 sequences listed, around 17% were seen once. The source of the sample is a study of T cells in Graves' hyperthyroidism and ophthalmopathy.

This receptor was obtained from a woman aged 45-59 years with Graves' hyperthyroidism. This sequence joins TRBV5-4 and TRBJ2-1; possible D gene TRBD1, 6 bases. Input material: blood. This CDR3 is CASSPNRAEQFF. DNA for the CDR3: TGTGCCAGCAGCCCGAACAGGGCCGAGCAGTTCTTC. The complete variable domain, with remaining parts taken from reference TRBV5-4 and TRBJ2-1, reads ETGVTQSPTHLIKTRGQQVTLRCSSQSGHNTVSWYQQALGQGPQFIFQYYREEENGRGNFPPRFSGLQFPNYSSELNVNALELDDSALYLCASSPNRAEQFFGPGTRLTVL.